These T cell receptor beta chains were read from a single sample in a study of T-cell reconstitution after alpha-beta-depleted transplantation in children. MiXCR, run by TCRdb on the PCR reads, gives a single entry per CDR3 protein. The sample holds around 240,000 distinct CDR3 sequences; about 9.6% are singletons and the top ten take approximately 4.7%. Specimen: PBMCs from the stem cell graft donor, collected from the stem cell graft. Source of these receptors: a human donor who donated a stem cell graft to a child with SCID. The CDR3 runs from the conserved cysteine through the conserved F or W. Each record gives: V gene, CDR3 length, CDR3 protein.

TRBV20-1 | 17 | CCARGTGGSGPHQPQHF
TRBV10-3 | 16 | CAISESSSGAMKTQYF
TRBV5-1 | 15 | CASTPSPSGANVLTF
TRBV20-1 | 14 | CSAQRARVNTEAFF
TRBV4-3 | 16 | CASSQEVEGGAGELFF
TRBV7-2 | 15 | CASSALAGGRNEQFF
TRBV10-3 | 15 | CAISERAASESEAFF
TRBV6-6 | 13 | CASSYDRSYEQYF
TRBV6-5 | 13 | CASSLTEGSEQYF
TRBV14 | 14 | CASSQDANTGELFF
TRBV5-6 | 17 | CASSLDPPGLHTDTQYF
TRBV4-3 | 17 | CASSQDVGTGSNSPLHF
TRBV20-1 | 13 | CSAFDSVNTEAFF
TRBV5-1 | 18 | CASSSSGTGDLRTDTQYF
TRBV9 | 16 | CASSVGPPGQDNGYTF
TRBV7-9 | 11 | CASSFLDTQYF
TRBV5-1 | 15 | CASTRGTSNTGELFF
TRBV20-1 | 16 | CSAESGARTYNSPLHF
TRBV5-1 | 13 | CASSYDRVYEQYF
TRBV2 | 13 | CASIEANTGELFF
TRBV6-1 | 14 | CASRPSLWGNEQFF
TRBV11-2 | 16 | CASTLGTGYLSDEQYF
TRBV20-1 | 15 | CSATGTSGATGELFF
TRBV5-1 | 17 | CASSPRTGAVSNQPQHF
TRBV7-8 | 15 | CASSSAGGIIYEQYF
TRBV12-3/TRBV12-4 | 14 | CASSLWTGSYEQYF
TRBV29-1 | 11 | CSVEKARGYTF
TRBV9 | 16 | CASSVDDAGAADTQYF
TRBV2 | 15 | CASSVKGAMNTEAFF
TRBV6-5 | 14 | CASSSIYSNQPQHF
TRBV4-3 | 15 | CASSQEEGMSTEAFF
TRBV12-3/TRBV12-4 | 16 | CASSSYPPGGTGELFF
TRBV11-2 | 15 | CASSLVGGASGELFF
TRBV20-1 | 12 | CSARGDSQPQHF
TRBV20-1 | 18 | CCATGPGQGDMYQETQYF
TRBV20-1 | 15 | CSARTAGARLDTQYF
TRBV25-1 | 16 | CASSAHQGGLGTEAFF